The clone carrying this TCR beta chain appeared once. This sample stems from a study of T cell changes during pregnancy in multiple sclerosis. This table comes from immunoSEQ multiplex PCR, and its TCRdb copy is limited to in-frame clones, with some not included. The table has approximately 92,000 clones, approximately 93% seen once. Germline values: CDR1 KGHSH, CDR2 LQKENI. Trimming took off 6 bases at V and 5 bases at J, with 16 bases between the two ends. The CDR3 has 15 residues. The material sequenced was peripheral blood, taken after pregnancy. The receptor was isolated from a female donor with multiple sclerosis, enrolled in a pregnancy study. The chain combines TRBV18 with TRBJ1-4; D perhaps matches TRBD1 (5 bases). CDR3 bases: TGTGCCAGCTCGGCGACAAGGGGCCTAAATGAAAAACTGTTTTTT. Amino acids: CASSATRGLNEKLFF.